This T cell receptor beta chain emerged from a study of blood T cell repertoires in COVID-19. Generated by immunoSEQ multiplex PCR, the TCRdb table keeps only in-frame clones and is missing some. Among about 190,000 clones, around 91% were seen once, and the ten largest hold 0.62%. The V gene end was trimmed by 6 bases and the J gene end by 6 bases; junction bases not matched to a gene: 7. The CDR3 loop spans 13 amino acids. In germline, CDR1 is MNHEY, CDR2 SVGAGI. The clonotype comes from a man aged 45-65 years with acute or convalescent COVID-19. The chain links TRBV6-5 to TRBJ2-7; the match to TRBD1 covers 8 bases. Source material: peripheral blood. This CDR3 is CASRGITGGEQYF. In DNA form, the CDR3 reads TGTGCCAGCAGGGGGATCACAGGGGGCGAGCAGTACTTC.